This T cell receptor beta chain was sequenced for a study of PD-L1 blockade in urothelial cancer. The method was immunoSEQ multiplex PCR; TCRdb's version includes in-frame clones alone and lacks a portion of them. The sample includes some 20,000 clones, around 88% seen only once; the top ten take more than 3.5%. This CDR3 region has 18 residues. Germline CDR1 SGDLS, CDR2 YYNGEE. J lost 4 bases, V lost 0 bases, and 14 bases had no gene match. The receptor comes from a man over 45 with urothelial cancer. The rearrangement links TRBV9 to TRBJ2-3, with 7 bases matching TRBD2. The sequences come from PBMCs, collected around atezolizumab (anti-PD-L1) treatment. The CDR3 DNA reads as TGTGCCAGCAGCGTAGGTTCGGGGGGACCATATGCACCAGATACGCAGTATTTT. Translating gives CASSVGSGGPYAPDTQYF.